This TCR beta chain was sequenced in a study of molecular identifiers for immune sequencing clone quantification. Findings and caveats of the study: Whereas naive cells kept under 1% of molecules in clones above 20 RNA copies, such clones held over 99% in effectors. Clone sizes that are highly expanded could be underestimated when identical TCR molecules share a barcode.

With RNA at 10%, 30% or 50%, naive CD8 libraries came from roughly 20,000 to 1,000,000 sorted cells. Generation of bulk TCR libraries relied on previously described methods and listed TCR primers. TCRdb reprocessed the PCR reads with MiXCR, giving one entry per CDR3 protein. The sample consists of tens of thousands of distinct CDR3 sequences, about 19% of them appearing once. This clonotype was recorded many times. Its target is not known. The receptor was derived from a human donor in good health. Some libraries in this study had Jurkat cell RNA spiked in. Sequencing was done on a sample of naive CD8+ T cells from blood, with Jurkat cell RNA spiked in. As for subset: FACS-sorted CD8+CD4-CCR7+CD45RA+ naive T cells.

The CDR3 bases are TGTGCCAGCAGCCTAGGAGGAGGAAGCACCGGGGAGCTGTTTTTT. This sequence encodes CASSLGGGSTGELFF. This chain connects TRBV5-6 to TRBJ2-2, with a weak D call TRBD2 (5 bases). V lost 4 bases to trimming and J lost 4 bases, with 14 bases between them. Germline CDR1 and CDR2: SGHDT and YYEEEE. This CDR3 region has 15 residues.